The clone carrying this T cell receptor (beta chain) was detected only once. Its antigen is not known. Sequencing depth was up to 500,000 reads per sample. Using immunoSEQ multiplex PCR, the repertoire was profiled, and TCRdb retains in-frame clones only, with some absent. This table holds under 20,000 clones, around 74% found once. The rectum was sampled with one to two pinch biopsies at colonoscopy. The diagnostic colonoscopy in ulcerative colitis patients preceded any immunosuppressive treatment. In germline, CDR1 is SGDLS, CDR2 YYNGEE. The V and J ends lost 1 base and 2 bases respectively, with 12 bases between them. CDR3 length equals 16 residues. This record belongs to a study of pediatric ulcerative colitis. The study's findings and limits: This repertoire reflects total lymphocytes rather than subpopulations like regulatory T cells. Two rectal clonotypes were found only in ulcerative colitis patients, all of them.

The chain recombines TRBV9 with TRBJ2-2; D might be TRBD2 (5 bases). This sequence originates from a boy younger than 18 with moderate ulcerative colitis. The sequenced sample was gut tissue. DNA of the CDR3: TGTGCCAGCAGCGTAAGTTCGGGATTTAACACCGGGGAGCTGTTTTTT. This gives the protein CASSVSSGFNTGELFF.